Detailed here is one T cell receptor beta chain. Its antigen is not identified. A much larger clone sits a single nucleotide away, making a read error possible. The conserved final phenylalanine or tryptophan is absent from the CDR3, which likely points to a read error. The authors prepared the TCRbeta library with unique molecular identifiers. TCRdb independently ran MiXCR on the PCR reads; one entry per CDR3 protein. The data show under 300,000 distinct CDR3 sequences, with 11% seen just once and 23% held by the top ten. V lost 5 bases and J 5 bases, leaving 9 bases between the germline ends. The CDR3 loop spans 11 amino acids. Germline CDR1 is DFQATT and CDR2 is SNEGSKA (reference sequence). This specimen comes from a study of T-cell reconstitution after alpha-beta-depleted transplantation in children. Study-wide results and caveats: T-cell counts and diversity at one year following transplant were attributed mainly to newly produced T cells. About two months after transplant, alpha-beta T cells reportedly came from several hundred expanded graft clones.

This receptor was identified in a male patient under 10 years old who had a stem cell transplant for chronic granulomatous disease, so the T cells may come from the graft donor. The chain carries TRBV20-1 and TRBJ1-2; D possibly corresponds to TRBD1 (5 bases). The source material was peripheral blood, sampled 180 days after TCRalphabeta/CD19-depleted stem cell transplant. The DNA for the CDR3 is TGCAGTGCTCTGGGGGGATATGGCTACACCGTC. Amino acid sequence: CSALGGYGYTV.